This TCR beta chain was obtained from a study of T cells in Graves' hyperthyroidism and ophthalmopathy. Overall study results and limits: Appearing also in blood were most of the thyroid clonotypes expanded above 0.001.

There are 19 residues in the CDR3. Trimming pared 1 base from V and 2 bases from J, leaving 18 bases between. Researchers amplified the TCR beta CDR3 regions from RNA transcripts. RT-PCR in the first round (using the HTBI primer set) targeted the TCR CDR3. TCRdb passed the multiplex PCR reads through MiXCR, listing each CDR3 protein once. Of fewer than 450,000 distinct CDR3 sequences in the sample, 17% were seen once. This clonotype was counted at least ten times. Antigen specificity is unknown. The sequenced sample was blood. The sequence was obtained from a woman aged 25-40 years with Graves' hyperthyroidism that later progressed to Graves' ophthalmopathy. The rearrangement links TRBV12-3 or TRBV12-4 to TRBJ2-6; possibly TRBD1 for D (5 bases). CDR3 nucleotides: TGTGCCAGCAGTTTAGAGTGGGGCCGGTGGAATACTGGGGCCAACGTCCTGACTTTC. Encoded protein: CASSLEWGRWNTGANVLTF.